The rows below give T cell receptor beta chains drawn from one sample of a study of T cells after posttransplantation cyclophosphamide. Repertoires were generated with immunoSEQ multiplex PCR, while TCRdb's copy carries only in-frame clones and drops some. The sample shows just over 25,000 clones, none of them appearing just once. Sequencing was carried out using PBMCs. These receptors were collected from a man aged 50 to 60 in good health, CMV-negative, and a related stem cell transplant donor. Each CDR3 is given with its conserved first and last residue. The D gene is left open where the match is weak. Clone sizes are shown as once, few, many, or a class for an expanded clone.

j_gene: TRBJ2-7
abundance: many
v_gene: TRBV9
d_gene: -
CDR3nt: TGTGCCAGCAGCGTACTTCCAGCGGACTCCTACGAGCAGTACTTC
CDR3aa: CASSVLPADSYEQYF

j_gene: TRBJ2-3
abundance: many
v_gene: TRBV13
d_gene: TRBD1
CDR3nt: TGTGCCAGCAGCCCCCGGACAGGGACAGATACGCAGTATTTT
CDR3aa: CASSPRTGTDTQYF

j_gene: TRBJ1-6
abundance: many
v_gene: TRBV7-9
d_gene: -
CDR3nt: TGTGCCAGCAGCTTAAGAGGACAGCGTAATTCACCCCTCCACTTT
CDR3aa: CASSLRGQRNSPLHF

j_gene: TRBJ2-5
abundance: many
v_gene: TRBV5-6
d_gene: -
CDR3nt: TGTGCCAGCAGCCCCCAGGGACTCCAAGAGACCCAGTACTTC
CDR3aa: CASSPQGLQETQYF

j_gene: TRBJ1-1
abundance: many
v_gene: TRBV12-5
d_gene: TRBD1
CDR3nt: TGTGCTAGTGGTTTGGTACTAACAGGGGACATGAACACTGAAGCTTTCTTT
CDR3aa: CASGLVLTGDMNTEAFF

j_gene: TRBJ2-3
abundance: many
v_gene: TRBV9
d_gene: -
CDR3nt: TGTGCCAGCAGCGTAGGGACAACCAGCACAGATACGCAGTATTTT
CDR3aa: CASSVGTTSTDTQYF

j_gene: TRBJ1-1
abundance: many
v_gene: TRBV19
d_gene: -
CDR3nt: TGTGCCAGTAGTATAGTTGGCCTCGGCCTCCTAGACACTGAAGCTTTCTTT
CDR3aa: CASSIVGLGLLDTEAFF

j_gene: TRBJ2-3
abundance: many
v_gene: TRBV5-1
d_gene: -
CDR3nt: TGCGCCAGCAGCTTGACGTGGCTAGATACGCAGTATTTT
CDR3aa: CASSLTWLDTQYF

j_gene: TRBJ2-5
abundance: many
v_gene: TRBV7-2
d_gene: TRBD2
CDR3nt: TGTGCCAGCAGCTTAGCTGGGGGAGCGGGAGTGAGAGAGACCCAGTACTTC
CDR3aa: CASSLAGGAGVRETQYF

j_gene: TRBJ2-7
abundance: many
v_gene: TRBV5-4
d_gene: TRBD1
CDR3nt: TGTGCCAGCAGCTTGGGGACAGGCCCCACCTCCTACGAGCAGTACTTC
CDR3aa: CASSLGTGPTSYEQYF

j_gene: TRBJ2-3
abundance: many
v_gene: TRBV19
d_gene: TRBD2
CDR3nt: TGTGCCAGTAGTATGTTCAGCGGGAGGGATCGAGATACGCAGTATTTT
CDR3aa: CASSMFSGRDRDTQYF

j_gene: TRBJ1-5
abundance: medium-sized
v_gene: TRBV6-1
d_gene: -
CDR3nt: TGTGCCAGCAGTGTTAGTAGCAATCAGCCCCAGCATTTT
CDR3aa: CASSVSSNQPQHF

j_gene: TRBJ2-2
abundance: many
v_gene: TRBV10-3
d_gene: TRBD2
CDR3nt: TGTGCCATCAGTGAGTCGCCGGGAGGCACCGGGGAGCTGTTTTTT
CDR3aa: CAISESPGGTGELFF

j_gene: TRBJ2-3
abundance: many
v_gene: TRBV7-9
d_gene: -
CDR3nt: TGTGCCAGCAGCCTAGAGCGAGGCACAGATACGCAGTATTTT
CDR3aa: CASSLERGTDTQYF

j_gene: TRBJ2-5
abundance: many
v_gene: TRBV11-2
d_gene: TRBD2
CDR3nt: TGTGCCAGCAGTCCCAGGGAGCGGGGATGGGAGACCCAGTACTTC
CDR3aa: CASSPRERGWETQYF

j_gene: TRBJ1-1
abundance: many
v_gene: TRBV18
d_gene: -
CDR3nt: TGTGCCAGCTCTCCCACAGGGAGAACTGAAGCTTTCTTT
CDR3aa: CASSPTGRTEAFF

j_gene: TRBJ2-5
abundance: many
v_gene: TRBV11-3
d_gene: -
CDR3nt: TGTGCCAGCAGCTTAGGCTCAAATCAGGGCCTTGGGGAGACCCAGTACTTC
CDR3aa: CASSLGSNQGLGETQYF

j_gene: TRBJ2-3
abundance: many
v_gene: TRBV15
d_gene: -
CDR3nt: TGTGCCACCAGCAGAGATCCAGGGGACGGCACAGATACGCAGTATTTT
CDR3aa: CATSRDPGDGTDTQYF

j_gene: TRBJ2-2
abundance: few
v_gene: TRBV7-2
d_gene: TRBD2
CDR3nt: TGTGCCAGCAGTCGTAACGGACTAGCGGCGGGCGGGGAGCTGTTTTTT
CDR3aa: CASSRNGLAAGGELFF

j_gene: TRBJ1-1
abundance: many
v_gene: TRBV18
d_gene: -
CDR3nt: TGTGCCAGCTCACCGGGGAAGGGGGCTGAAGCTTTCTTT
CDR3aa: CASSPGKGAEAFF

j_gene: TRBJ2-1
abundance: many
v_gene: TRBV11-2
d_gene: -
CDR3nt: TGTGCCAGCAGCTTCGGCGGGCCAATTGGCAATGAGCAGTTCTTC
CDR3aa: CASSFGGPIGNEQFF

j_gene: TRBJ2-7
abundance: many
v_gene: TRBV7-2
d_gene: -
CDR3nt: TGTGCCAGCAGCTCCCCGTTTCCGTCCTACGAGCAGTACTTC
CDR3aa: CASSSPFPSYEQYF